The 2 T cell receptor beta chains below all came from one sample that was sequenced in a study of blood T cell repertoires in COVID-19. Sequenced by immunoSEQ multiplex PCR; TCRdb stores in-frame clones only, minus some. This table has more than 200,000 clones, roughly 87% appearing once. Sequencing was carried out using PBMCs or T cells enriched from blood (not recorded which). These receptors were collected from a man under 40 in a cohort exposed to, infected with or recovered from COVID-19 (not recorded which).

The rearrangement uses TRBV18 and TRBJ1-3, with D unresolved. V was trimmed by 4 bases and J by 0 bases, leaving 16 bases between them. In germline, CDR1 is KGHSH, CDR2 LQKENI. This CDR3 has 17 amino acids. The CDR3 reads CASSRLPPGSSGNTIYF. The DNA for the CDR3 is TGTGCCAGCTCACGGCTTCCGCCGGGGAGCTCTGGAAACACCATATATTTT.

The V and J genes are TRBV7-9 and TRBJ2-1; D may be TRBD2 (5 bases). Germline CDR1 SEHNR, CDR2 FQNEAQ (reference sequence). The CDR3 consists of 14 residues. V was cut by 5 bases and J by 7 bases, with 15 bases left in between. The CDR3 DNA is TGTGCCAGCAGCCCCTCCTCACTAGGAAATGAGCAGTTCTTC. This gives the protein CASSPSSLGNEQFF.